This T cell receptor (beta chain) comes out of a study of blood T cell repertoires in COVID-19. Study context: The analysed material was cDNA or gDNA that came from T cells, B-cell-depleted T cells, or PBMCs.

Participants classified as exposed had met a COVID-19 case within 2 weeks before study entry. Sequenced by immunoSEQ multiplex PCR; TCRdb stores in-frame clones only, minus some. The table shows about 310,000 clones, with around 85% occurring only once. The length of the CDR3 is 19 residues. The germline V gene has CDR1 MGHRA and CDR2 YSYEKL. Trimming removed 0 bases from V and 4 bases from J, with 25 bases in between. The material sequenced was PBMCs or T cells enriched from blood (not recorded which). This clonotype was obtained from a woman under 40 who had been exposed to COVID-19. V is TRBV4-1 and J is TRBJ2-7; D perhaps matches TRBD1 (7 bases). The CDR3 DNA sequence: TGCGCCAGCAGCCAAGATTCTGGAGGGGGCGAAAAAAGAGCGTACGAGCAGTACTTC. Translated: CASSQDSGGGEKRAYEQYF.